Below, one T cell receptor (beta chain) is given with its context. Its antigen remains unidentified. Primers: 60 Vbeta forward and 13 Jbeta reverse. Assay: immunoSEQ multiplex PCR; the TCRdb copy retains only in-frame clones and omits some. The sample records 150,000 to 200,000 clones, roughly 79% being singletons. This record comes from a study of cytomegalovirus exposure and HLA in healthy donors. Study-wide background: Out of 150 million to 200 million T cells, an earlier analysis found more than 95 million unique TCR beta sequences in total.

V shed 0 bases, J shed 9 bases, and the junction held 12 bases outside the gene matches. Germline assignment: CDR1 SGDLS and CDR2 YYNGEE. CDR3 length: 15 residues. Whole-study findings and limits: Among TCR beta chains, those listed as cytomegalovirus-associated numbered roughly 150.

This receptor was identified in a woman aged 45-65 years in good health and CMV-seronegative. The sequencing sample was made of PBMCs. V gene TRBV9 combines with J gene TRBJ2-7, with TRBD1 identical over 7 bases. For the CDR3, the DNA is TGTGCCAGCAGCGTAGGACAGGGTCATGGAAACGGGCAGTACTTC. Translated, it gives CASSVGQGHGNGQYF.